Listed below are T cell receptor beta chains from one sample, sequenced in a study of PD-L1 blockade in urothelial cancer. The method was immunoSEQ multiplex PCR; TCRdb's version includes in-frame clones alone and lacks a portion of them. Here the sample spans tens of thousands of clones, approximately 86% being singletons. The sample here was PBMCs, taken around atezolizumab (anti-PD-L1) treatment. These receptors were obtained from a man aged 55 to 70 with urothelial cancer. CDR3s include the opening cysteine and the closing phenylalanine or tryptophan. D genes are given only for firm matches. Not every row has a clone size; where given, it reads once, few, many or a size class.

>TRBJ2-1|.|TRBV30|.
TGTGCCTGGAGTGCGTCACTCTACAATGAGCAGTTCTTC
CAWSASLYNEQFF
>TRBJ1-1|.|TRBV9|TRBD1
TGTGCCAGCAGCGTAACCGGGACAGCCGGCACTGAAGCTTTCTTT
CASSVTGTAGTEAFF
>TRBJ1-5|once|TRBV28|TRBD1
TGTGCCAGCAGTACCCCCAGCCGAGGGACAGCTCCGAAGCCCCAGCATTTT
CASSTPSRGTAPKPQHF
>TRBJ2-5|.|TRBV11-2|.
TGTGCCAGCAGCTCCCGCGCCAGGGTTTTCCAAGAGACCCAGTACTTC
CASSSRARVFQETQYF
>TRBJ1-5|.|TRBV6-1|.
TGTGCCAGCAGTGAGGCACAGTTCAATCAGCCCCAGCATTTT
CASSEAQFNQPQHF
>TRBJ2-7|.|TRBV9|.
TGTGCCAGCAGCCCAGACATCGACGAGCAGTACTTC
CASSPDIDEQYF
>TRBJ2-3|once|TRBV9|TRBD2
TGTGCCAGCAGCGTTACTAGCGGGGGGTCACCTACTAGCACAGATACGCAGTATTTT
CASSVTSGGSPTSTDTQYF
>TRBJ2-7|.|TRBV9|.
TGTGCCAGCAGCGTAGCTGGGGGCCCGTTCGGAGACGAGCAGTACTTC
CASSVAGGPFGDEQYF
>TRBJ2-6|.|TRBV5-1|.
TGCGCCAGCAGCTTAAGGAGCTCTGGGGCCAACGTCCTGACTTTC
CASSLRSSGANVLTF
>TRBJ1-6|few|TRBV7-3|.
TGTGCCAGCGGTCTAACAGGAACGGCGGACTCACCCCTCCACTTT
CASGLTGTADSPLHF
>TRBJ2-1|.|TRBV27|TRBD2
TGTGCCAGCAGTTCACAATTTAGCGGGGGTTACAATGAGCAGTTCTTC
CASSSQFSGGYNEQFF
>TRBJ1-1|.|TRBV6-5|.
TGTGCCAGCAGTTACTCTCAGGGGTCGAGTGAAGCTTTCTTT
CASSYSQGSSEAFF
>TRBJ1-1|.|TRBV28|TRBD1
TGTGCCAGCAGCCGGGACAGGGGGCGAAAATGGGACACTGAAGCTTTCTTT
CASSRDRGRKWDTEAFF
>TRBJ2-2|.|TRBV5-1|TRBD1
TGCGCCAGCAGCTTGGACAGGGGGAGCGGGGAGCTGTTTTTT
CASSLDRGSGELFF
>TRBJ1-2|few|TRBV6-5|TRBD1
TGTGCCAGCACCGCCGGACAGGGGGCGCGTGGCTACACCTTC
CASTAGQGARGYTF
>TRBJ1-5|.|TRBV30|.
TGTGCCTGGAGTGTTGGGAGAAATCAGCCCCAGCATTTT
CAWSVGRNQPQHF
>TRBJ1-5|.|TRBV4-2|TRBD1
TGTGCCAGCAGCCAAGAAGGCACAGGGGGCAGGCAGCCCCAGCATTTT
CASSQEGTGGRQPQHF
>TRBJ2-2|.|TRBV7-9|.
TGTGCCAGCAGCTTACAGGGAACTAACACCGGGGAGCTGTTTTTT
CASSLQGTNTGELFF
>TRBJ2-7|few|TRBV5-8|.
TGTGCCAGCAGCCCGCGGCATGGGACAAACACCTACGAGCAGTACTTC
CASSPRHGTNTYEQYF
>TRBJ2-7|.|TRBV5-6|.
TGTGCCAGCAGCTTGCTACGCTCCTACGAGCAGTACTTC
CASSLLRSYEQYF
>TRBJ1-1|.|TRBV23-1|.
TGCGCCAGCAGTCAACCGGGGACACAGGCCTCTGGAGCTTTCTTT
CASSQPGTQASGAFF
>TRBJ2-5|.|TRBV11-3|TRBD2
TGTGCCAGCAGCCTTGGGAGCGGGGGGGCACTAGAGACCCAGTACTTC
CASSLGSGGALETQYF
>TRBJ1-2|.|TRBV27|TRBD1
TGTGCCAGCAGTCCCGGAGGGACAGCTAACTATGGCTACACCTTC
CASSPGGTANYGYTF
>TRBJ1-1|.|TRBV28|TRBD1
TGTGCCAGCAGTTTATTACCGGGACAGGGAAACACTGAAGCTTTCTTT
CASSLLPGQGNTEAFF